This T cell receptor (beta chain) appears in the sequencing data of a study of T cells after yellow fever vaccination. Whole-study results and caveats: Of the clonotypes, a small share occurred in both CD4 and CD8 compartments. The booster saw the reappearance of most primary-vaccination clones (nearly 98% CD4, roughly 87% CD8). The secondary response was weaker but peaked faster, day 5 versus 15.

This clonotype was seen a few times. The antigen is not known. A process of 5'RACE template switching, which added a universal primer site and UMIs, was used to make TCR cDNA. TCRdb ran MiXCR on the 5' RACE reads and lists one entry per CDR3 protein. The sample contains approximately 580,000 distinct CDR3 sequences, about 15% of which appear only once. Per germline, CDR1 DFQATT and CDR2 SNEGSKA (reference sequence). The CDR3 loop spans 15 amino acids. Trimming took 5 bases from V and 4 from J, leaving 18 bases between them. V gene TRBV20-1 combines with J gene TRBJ2-1; D might be TRBD1 or TRBD2, each matching 5 bases. The clonotype comes from a man between 18 and 29 years old who received the YFV17D yellow fever vaccine. Specimen: PBMCs, collected 5 days after the first yellow fever vaccination. This CDR3 is CSALDGDLPYNEQFF. Here the CDR3 DNA reads TGCAGTGCTCTGGACGGGGACCTTCCTTACAATGAGCAGTTCTTC.